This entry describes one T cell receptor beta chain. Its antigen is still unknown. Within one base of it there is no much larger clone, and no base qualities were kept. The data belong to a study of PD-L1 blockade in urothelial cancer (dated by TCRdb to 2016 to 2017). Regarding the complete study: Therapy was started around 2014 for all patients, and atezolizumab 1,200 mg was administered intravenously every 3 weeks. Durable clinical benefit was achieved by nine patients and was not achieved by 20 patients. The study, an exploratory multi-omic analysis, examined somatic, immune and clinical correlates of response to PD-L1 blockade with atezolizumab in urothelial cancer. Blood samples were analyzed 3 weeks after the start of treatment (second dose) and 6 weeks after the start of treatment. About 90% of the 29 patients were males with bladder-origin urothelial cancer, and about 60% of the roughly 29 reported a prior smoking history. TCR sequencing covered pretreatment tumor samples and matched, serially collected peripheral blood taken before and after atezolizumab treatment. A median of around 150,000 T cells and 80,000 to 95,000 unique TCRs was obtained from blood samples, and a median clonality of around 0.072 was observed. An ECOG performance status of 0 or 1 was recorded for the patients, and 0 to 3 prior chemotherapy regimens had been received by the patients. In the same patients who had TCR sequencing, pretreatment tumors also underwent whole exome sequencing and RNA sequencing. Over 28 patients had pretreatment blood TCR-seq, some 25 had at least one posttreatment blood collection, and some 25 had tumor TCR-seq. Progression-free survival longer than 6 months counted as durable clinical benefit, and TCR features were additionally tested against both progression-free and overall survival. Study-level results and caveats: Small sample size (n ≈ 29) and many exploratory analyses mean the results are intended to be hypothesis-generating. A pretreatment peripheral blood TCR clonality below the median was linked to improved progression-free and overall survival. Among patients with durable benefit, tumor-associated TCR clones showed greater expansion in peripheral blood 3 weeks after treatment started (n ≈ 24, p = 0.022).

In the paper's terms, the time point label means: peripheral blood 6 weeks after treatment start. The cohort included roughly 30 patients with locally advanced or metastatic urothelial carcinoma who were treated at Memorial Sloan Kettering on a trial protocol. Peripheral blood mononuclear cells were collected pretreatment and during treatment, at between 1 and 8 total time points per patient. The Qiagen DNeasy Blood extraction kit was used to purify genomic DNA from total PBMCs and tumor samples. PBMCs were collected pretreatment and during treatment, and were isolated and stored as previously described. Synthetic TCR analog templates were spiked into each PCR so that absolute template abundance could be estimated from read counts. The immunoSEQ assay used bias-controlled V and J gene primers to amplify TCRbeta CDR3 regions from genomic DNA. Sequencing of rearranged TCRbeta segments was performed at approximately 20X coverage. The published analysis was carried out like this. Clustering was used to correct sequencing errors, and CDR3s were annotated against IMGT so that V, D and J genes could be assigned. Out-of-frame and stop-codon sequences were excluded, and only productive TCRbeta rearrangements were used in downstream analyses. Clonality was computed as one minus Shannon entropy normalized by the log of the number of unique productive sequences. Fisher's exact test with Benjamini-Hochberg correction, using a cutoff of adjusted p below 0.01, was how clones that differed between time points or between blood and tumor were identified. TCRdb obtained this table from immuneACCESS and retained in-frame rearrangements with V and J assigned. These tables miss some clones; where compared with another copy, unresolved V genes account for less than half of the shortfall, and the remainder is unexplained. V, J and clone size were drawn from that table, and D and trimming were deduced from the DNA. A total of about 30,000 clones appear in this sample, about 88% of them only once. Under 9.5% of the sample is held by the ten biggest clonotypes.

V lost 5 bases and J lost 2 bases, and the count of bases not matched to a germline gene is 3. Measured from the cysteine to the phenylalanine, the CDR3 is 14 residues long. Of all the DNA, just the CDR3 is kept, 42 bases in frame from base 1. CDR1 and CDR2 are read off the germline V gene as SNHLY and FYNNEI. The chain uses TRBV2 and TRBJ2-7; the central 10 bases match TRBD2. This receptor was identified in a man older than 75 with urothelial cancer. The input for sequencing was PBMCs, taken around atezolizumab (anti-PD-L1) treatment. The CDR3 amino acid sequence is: CASSNGLAAYEQYF. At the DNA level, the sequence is TGTGCCAGCAGTAACGGACTAGCGGCCTACGAGCAGTACTTC.